The rows below give T cell receptor beta chains drawn from one sample of a study of blood T cell repertoires in COVID-19. TCRdb's copy holds only in-frame clones and misses some; the assay was immunoSEQ multiplex PCR. The data contain 200,000 or so clones, 89% of them singletons. The material sequenced was PBMCs or T cells enriched from blood (not recorded which). These TCRs come from a woman aged 18-29 years who had recovered from COVID-19. Each CDR3 is given with its conserved first and last residue. A D gene is named only where the DNA matches it firmly. Rows may omit the clone size; those that give it use once, few, many or a size class.

CDR3 protein: CASGWKLGGETDTQYF
CDR3 DNA: TGTGCTAGTGGTTGGAAACTTGGGGGGGAAACAGATACGCAGTATTTT
CDR3 length: 16
J gene: TRBJ2-3
D gene: TRBD2
clone size: .
V gene: TRBV12-5

CDR3 protein: CASVLSLAGGYNEQFF
CDR3 DNA: TGTGCCAGCGTCCTCTCGCTAGCGGGGGGTTACAATGAGCAGTTCTTC
CDR3 length: 16
J gene: TRBJ2-1
D gene: TRBD2
clone size: .
V gene: TRBV27

CDR3 protein: CAWSDAGITEAFF
CDR3 DNA: TGTGCCTGGAGTGACGCAGGGATCACTGAAGCTTTCTTT
CDR3 length: 13
J gene: TRBJ1-1
D gene: .
clone size: .
V gene: TRBV30

CDR3 protein: CASSPRTGSNQPQHF
CDR3 DNA: TGTGCCAGCAGTCCAAGGACAGGCAGCAATCAGCCCCAGCATTTT
CDR3 length: 15
J gene: TRBJ1-5
D gene: TRBD1
clone size: .
V gene: TRBV28

CDR3 protein: CASSRTARSSYNSPLHF
CDR3 DNA: TGTGCCAGTAGTAGGACAGCTCGGAGCTCCTATAATTCACCCCTCCACTTT
CDR3 length: 17
J gene: TRBJ1-6
D gene: .
clone size: .
V gene: TRBV19

CDR3 protein: CASSREGQVGSYEQYF
CDR3 DNA: TGTGCCAGCAGCCGAGAGGGACAGGTTGGCTCCTACGAGCAGTACTTC
CDR3 length: 16
J gene: TRBJ2-7
D gene: TRBD1
clone size: once
V gene: TRBV7-9

CDR3 protein: CASSERVNEKLFF
CDR3 DNA: TGTGCCAGCAGTGAGAGAGTCAATGAAAAACTGTTTTTT
CDR3 length: 13
J gene: TRBJ1-4
D gene: .
clone size: .
V gene: TRBV6-4

CDR3 protein: CASSLDLWNTEAFF
CDR3 DNA: TGTGCCAGCAGCTTAGACTTATGGAACACTGAAGCTTTCTTT
CDR3 length: 14
J gene: TRBJ1-1
D gene: .
clone size: once
V gene: TRBV7-9

CDR3 protein: CASSSIDRAGYEQYF
CDR3 DNA: TGTGCCAGCAGTTCGATAGACAGGGCGGGCTACGAGCAGTACTTC
CDR3 length: 15
J gene: TRBJ2-7
D gene: TRBD1
clone size: .
V gene: TRBV27

CDR3 protein: CASSGRTASLFF
CDR3 DNA: TGTGCCAGCAGCGGACGGACTGCGTCGCTGTTTTTT
CDR3 length: 12
J gene: TRBJ1-4
D gene: .
clone size: .
V gene: TRBV7-2

CDR3 protein: CASSIEPGLANEQFF
CDR3 DNA: TGTGCCAGTAGTATAGAACCGGGACTAGCTAATGAGCAGTTCTTC
CDR3 length: 15
J gene: TRBJ2-1
D gene: TRBD2
clone size: .
V gene: TRBV19

CDR3 protein: CASSSDRGENQPQHF
CDR3 DNA: TGCGCCAGCAGCTCGGACAGGGGCGAAAATCAGCCCCAGCATTTT
CDR3 length: 15
J gene: TRBJ1-5
D gene: TRBD1
clone size: .
V gene: TRBV4-1

CDR3 protein: CASRKGLGTNTGELFF
CDR3 DNA: TGTGCCAGCAGGAAGGGGTTAGGAACAAACACCGGGGAGCTGTTTTTT
CDR3 length: 16
J gene: TRBJ2-2
D gene: .
clone size: .
V gene: TRBV2

CDR3 protein: CASRPPGQGAIGELFF
CDR3 DNA: TGTGCCAGTAGGCCGCCGGGACAGGGGGCGATCGGGGAGCTGTTTTTT
CDR3 length: 16
J gene: TRBJ2-2
D gene: TRBD1
clone size: .
V gene: TRBV19

CDR3 protein: CASSQAGGPTEAFF
CDR3 DNA: TGTGCCAGCAGCCAAGCAGGGGGGCCCACTGAAGCTTTCTTT
CDR3 length: 14
J gene: TRBJ1-1
D gene: TRBD1
clone size: .
V gene: TRBV3-1/TRBV3-2

CDR3 protein: CASSTGTGEQPQHF
CDR3 DNA: TGTGCCAGTTCCACCGGGACAGGGGAACAGCCCCAGCATTTT
CDR3 length: 14
J gene: TRBJ1-5
D gene: TRBD1
clone size: .
V gene: TRBV19